Each of the 25 T cell receptor beta chains below was sequenced from the same sample in a study of beta chain features in type 1 diabetes. The authors reverse transcribed all of the isolated RNA, so sequencing captured expressed TCRB transcripts. Measured with immunoSEQ multiplex PCR; TCRdb has only the in-frame clones, and not every one. The sample lists some 160,000 clones, 7.5% to 9.5% seen once, with 2% to 2.5% in the top ten. The sample comprised central memory CD4+ T cells from blood. Receptors were obtained from a woman aged 18-30 years in good health.

This clone was observed a handful of times. The rearrangement joins TRBV4-2 to TRBJ1-1; a weak D match, TRBD1 (6 bases). Germline CDR1 and CDR2: LGHNA and YNFKEQ. The V and J ends lost 0 bases and 5 bases respectively, with 13 bases between them. CDR3 length equals 15 residues. The CDR3 spells CASSQENRVQTEAFF. The CDR3 DNA follows: TGTGCCAGCAGCCAAGAGAACAGGGTTCAGACTGAAGCTTTCTTT.

This clone was observed a handful of times. This chain connects TRBV5-1 to TRBJ2-2; D unclear. The CDR3 is made up of 15 amino acids. Germline V gene lookup returns CDR1 SGHRS and CDR2 YFSETQ. V was cut by 0 bases and J by 1 base, with 7 bases left in between. CDR3 residues: CASSLDNVNTGELFF. The CDR3 region has the DNA TGCGCCAGCAGCTTGGACAACGTGAACACCGGGGAGCTGTTTTTT.

There are a few counts of this clone. The V call is TRBV14, the J call TRBJ2-5; no firm D call. This CDR3 region has 12 residues. V shed 10 bases and J shed 7 bases, with 16 bases lying between them. Looked up from germline, CDR1 is SGHDN and CDR2 is FVKESK. As DNA, the CDR3 is TGTGCCACCTCCTCTAACGACATGACCCAGTACTTC. Protein: CATSSNDMTQYF.

This clone has just a few counts. V gene TRBV9 combines with J gene TRBJ2-3; perhaps TRBD1 as D (6 bases). Per the germline V gene, CDR1 is SGDLS and CDR2 is YYNGEE. This CDR3 comprises 16 residues. V lost 4 bases, J lost 0 bases, and 15 bases lay in between. This CDR3 reads CASSKAGEWSTDTQYF. For the CDR3, the DNA is TGTGCCAGCAGCAAAGCAGGGGAATGGAGCACAGATACGCAGTATTTT.

The CDR3 spells CASSNRQGGNQPQHF. The CDR3 nucleotides read TGTGCCAGTAGTAACCGACAGGGTGGCAATCAGCCCCAGCATTTT. The chain combines TRBV19 with TRBJ1-5; the match to TRBD1 covers 7 bases. V gave up 4 bases and J gave up 2 bases; unmatched junction bases: 5. The CDR3 has 15 amino acids. CDR1 is LNHDA, CDR2 SQIVND, per germline (reference sequence).

The table lists this clone with many counts. This specimen includes other DNA sequences encoding the same CDR3. The chain uses TRBV7-2 and TRBJ2-5; TRBD2 matches at 12 bases. Per germline, CDR1 SGHTA and CDR2 FQGNSA. The CDR3 spans 13 residues. V gave up 6 bases and J gave up 5 bases; unmatched junction bases: 1. CDR3 region: CASSLAGGETQYF. The CDR3 DNA reads as TGTGCCAGCAGTCTAGCGGGAGGGGAGACCCAGTACTTC.

This clone was seen more than once but under ten times. This sequence joins TRBV19 and TRBJ2-1; possible D gene TRBD2, 6 bases. Germline CDR1 is LNHDA and CDR2 is SQIVND (reference sequence). Trimming stripped 4 bases from V and 6 bases from J, with 7 bases between. This CDR3 spans 12 amino acids. CDR3: CASSRGVNEQFF. CDR3 in DNA: TGTGCCAGTAGTAGGGGGGTCAATGAGCAGTTCTTC.

This clone came up a few times. The rearrangement uses TRBV19 and TRBJ1-1, with 7 bases identical to TRBD1. V shed 8 bases, J shed 0 bases, and the junction held 6 bases outside the gene matches. Looked up from germline, CDR1 is LNHDA and CDR2 is SQIVND (reference sequence). The CDR3 is made up of 14 amino acids. The CDR3 spells CASFQGQMNTEAFF. DNA for the CDR3: TGTGCCAGTTTCCAGGGACAGATGAACACTGAAGCTTTCTTT.

This clone was detected only a few times. The chain combines TRBV5-6 with TRBJ1-6; D is undetermined. V dropped 4 bases and J dropped 10 bases, with 15 bases sitting between them. Germline V gene sequence: CDR1 SGHDT, CDR2 YYEEEE. There are 14 residues in the CDR3. The CDR3 reads CASSEGAGKSPLHF. As DNA, the CDR3 is TGTGCCAGCAGCGAGGGTGCGGGAAAATCACCCCTCCACTTT.

This chain joins TRBV5-1 and TRBJ2-5; TRBD1 matches 10 bases. CDR3 length equals 15 residues. V was pared by 4 bases and J by 2 bases, with 5 bases of the junction left unmatched. Looked up from germline, CDR1 is SGHRS and CDR2 is YFSETQ. CDR3 coding DNA: TGCGCCAGCAGCACGGGACAGGGGAAGCAAGAGACCCAGTACTTC. This codes for CASSTGQGKQETQYF.

The chain joins TRBV7-9 to TRBJ1-1; TRBD1 matches 7 bases. After removal of 3 bases from V and 4 bases from J, the junction contained 8 bases not matched to a gene. CDR1 SEHNR and CDR2 FQNEAQ come from the germline V gene (reference sequence). This CDR3 has 15 amino acids. CDR3 loop: CASSFRTGVTTEAFF. DNA of the CDR3: TGTGCCAGCAGCTTTCGGACAGGTGTGACCACTGAAGCTTTCTTT.

V is TRBV25-1 and J is TRBJ2-1, with TRBD2 identical over 11 bases. The CDR3 runs 18 residues. Germline trimming cut 2 bases from V and 0 bases from J; bases unmatched to any gene: 6. Germline assignment: CDR1 MGHDK and CDR2 SYGVNS. The CDR3 region is CASSEPTGTSGSYNEQFF. CDR3 nucleotide sequence: TGTGCCAGCAGTGAACCGACCGGGACTAGCGGCTCCTACAATGAGCAGTTCTTC.

This sequence joins TRBV2 and TRBJ1-1; D is possibly TRBD1 (5 bases). The CDR3 runs to 14 residues. Germline values: CDR1 SNHLY, CDR2 FYNNEI. With 6 bases removed from V and 3 bases from J, the gap between germline ends came to 14 bases. CDR3 coding DNA: TGTGCCAGCAGACTTAGGGGCTCCGACACTGAAGCTTTCTTT. Its translation: CASRLRGSDTEAFF.

V and J are TRBV19 and TRBJ1-5, with TRBD1 identical over 7 bases. This CDR3 has 15 residues. Germline V gene data show CDR1 as LNHDA and CDR2 as SQIVND (reference sequence). Trimming took 6 bases from V and 11 from J; bases not matched to a gene: 16. CDR3 sequence (DNA): TGTGCCAGTAGGAGCCGGGACAGCGTCGGTCTGGCCCAGCATTTT. Translated: CASRSRDSVGLAQHF.

J is TRBJ2-1 and V is TRBV4-2; 11 bases are a match to TRBD2. With 3 bases clipped from V and 4 bases from J, the junction kept 5 bases outside the gene matches. CDR1 and CDR2 (germline): LGHNA, YNFKEQ. CDR3 length equals 16 residues. The CDR3 DNA is TGTGCCAGCAGCCAGCGAGCTAGCGGGGGGTACAATGAGCAGTTCTTC. As protein: CASSQRASGGYNEQFF.

The chain links TRBV30 to TRBJ2-5; TRBD1 matches 7 bases. This CDR3 spans 14 amino acids. Germline CDR1 reads GTSNPN; CDR2 reads SVGIG (reference sequence). V lost 1 base and J lost 6; bases outside the gene matches: 8. CDR3 nucleotides: TGTGCCTGGAGTGGGGCAGGGGGTAGGCAGACCCAGTACTTC. Protein product: CAWSGAGGRQTQYF.

This clone showed up just a few times. The J gene is TRBJ2-7, the V gene TRBV7-8, with D uncertain. CDR3 length: 13 amino acids. Trimming cost V 11 bases and J 3 bases, with 17 bases left between them. Germline loops: CDR1 SGHVS, CDR2 FQNEAQ. The CDR3 here is CACGGDSRYEQYF. The CDR3 region has the DNA TGTGCCTGTGGTGGTGATAGCCGCTACGAGCAGTACTTC.

J is TRBJ1-2 and V is TRBV10-3, with 7 positions matching TRBD1. Losses at the gene ends were 11 bases for V and 5 bases for J; bases not matched to a gene: 11. Germline lookup yields CDR1 ENHRY and CDR2 SYGVKD. CDR3 size: 13 residues. CDR3 bases: TGTGCCTCCAGGGGGTCCCTCCTATATGGCTACACCTTC. This codes for CASRGSLLYGYTF.

V is TRBV5-1 and J is TRBJ1-1; perhaps TRBD1 as D (6 bases). Germline lookup yields CDR1 SGHRS and CDR2 YFSETQ. Deletions cut 0 bases from V and 11 bases from J, with 11 bases between. The CDR3 is 12 residues long. CDR3 sequence reads: CASSLGQDPAFF. CDR3 coding DNA: TGCGCCAGCAGCTTGGGACAGGATCCGGCTTTCTTT.

The CDR3 loop is CASSLRSGVEYEQYF. In DNA, the CDR3 is TGTGCCAGCAGCTTAAGGTCAGGGGTTGAGTACGAGCAGTACTTC. The V and J genes are TRBV7-2 and TRBJ2-7, with D perhaps matching TRBD1 (6 bases). The CDR3 sequence is 15 residues long. Germline CDR1 is SGHTA and CDR2 is FQGNSA. V lost 2 bases and J lost 4, with 15 bases in between.

This clone appeared a few times. V and J are TRBV5-6 and TRBJ1-2; a possible D gene is TRBD1 (5 bases). Deletions cut 4 bases from V and 8 bases from J, with 24 bases between. The CDR3 consists of 16 residues. The germline CDR1 and CDR2 sequences are SGHDT and YYEEEE. The CDR3 spells CASSPPGTGAYQGYTF. The CDR3 bases are TGTGCCAGCAGCCCCCCCGGGACGGGAGCCTATCAAGGCTACACCTTC.

This chain joins TRBV5-6 and TRBJ2-3; TRBD2 aligns across 8 bases. The length of the CDR3 is 14 residues. Germline-derived CDR1 and CDR2 are SGHDT and YYEEEE. Germline trimming cut 5 bases from V and 6 bases from J; bases unmatched to any gene: 8. The CDR3 here is CASSNGRAGDTQYF. Written as DNA, the CDR3 is TGTGCCAGCAGTAACGGGAGGGCAGGGGATACGCAGTATTTT.

This clone was detected a few times. The rearrangement joins TRBV5-1 to TRBJ1-1, with TRBD1 matching 9 bases. Germline-derived CDR1 and CDR2 are SGHRS and YFSETQ. This CDR3 spans 17 amino acids. After removal of 4 bases from V and 0 bases from J, the junction contained 10 bases not matched to a gene. The CDR3 bases are TGCGCCAGCAGCCCGGGACAGGGACGGGGTTTGAACACTGAAGCTTTCTTT. Its translation is CASSPGQGRGLNTEAFF.

This clone occurred a few times. The chain is built from TRBV6-6 and TRBJ1-5; 8 nucleotides line up with TRBD1. V was clipped by 6 bases and J by 5 bases; unmatched bases: 9. The germline V gene encodes CDR1 MNHNY and CDR2 SVGAGI (reference sequence). This CDR3 spans 15 amino acids. The CDR3, as DNA: TGTGCCAGCAGCGTACCGGGACAGGCACATCAGCCCCAGCATTTT. Translating it yields CASSVPGQAHQPQHF.

The rearrangement links TRBV19 to TRBJ1-4, with D perhaps matching TRBD1 (5 bases). The CDR3 extends over 14 amino acids. The V end was cut by 3 bases, the J end by 8 bases, with 13 bases between. Germline CDR1 and CDR2: LNHDA and SQIVND (reference sequence). The CDR3 spells CASSMATVAEKLFF. In DNA form, the CDR3 reads TGTGCCAGTAGTATGGCGACAGTAGCCGAAAAACTGTTTTTT.